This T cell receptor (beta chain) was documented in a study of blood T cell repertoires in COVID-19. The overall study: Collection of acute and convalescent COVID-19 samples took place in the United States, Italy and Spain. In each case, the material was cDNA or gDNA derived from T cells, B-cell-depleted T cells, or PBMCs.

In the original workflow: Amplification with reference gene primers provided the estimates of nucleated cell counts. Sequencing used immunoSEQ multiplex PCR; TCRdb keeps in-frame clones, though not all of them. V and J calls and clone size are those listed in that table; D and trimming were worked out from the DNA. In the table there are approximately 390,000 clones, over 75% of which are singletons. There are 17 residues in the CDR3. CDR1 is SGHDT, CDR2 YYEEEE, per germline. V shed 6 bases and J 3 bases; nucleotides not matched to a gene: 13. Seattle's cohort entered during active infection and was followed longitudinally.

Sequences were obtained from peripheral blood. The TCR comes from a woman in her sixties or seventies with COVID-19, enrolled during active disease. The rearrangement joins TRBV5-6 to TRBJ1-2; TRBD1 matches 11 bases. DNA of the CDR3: TGTGCCAGCACCTTTCTGGACAGGGGGCGTGTGGACTATGGCTACACCTTC. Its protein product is CASTFLDRGRVDYGYTF.